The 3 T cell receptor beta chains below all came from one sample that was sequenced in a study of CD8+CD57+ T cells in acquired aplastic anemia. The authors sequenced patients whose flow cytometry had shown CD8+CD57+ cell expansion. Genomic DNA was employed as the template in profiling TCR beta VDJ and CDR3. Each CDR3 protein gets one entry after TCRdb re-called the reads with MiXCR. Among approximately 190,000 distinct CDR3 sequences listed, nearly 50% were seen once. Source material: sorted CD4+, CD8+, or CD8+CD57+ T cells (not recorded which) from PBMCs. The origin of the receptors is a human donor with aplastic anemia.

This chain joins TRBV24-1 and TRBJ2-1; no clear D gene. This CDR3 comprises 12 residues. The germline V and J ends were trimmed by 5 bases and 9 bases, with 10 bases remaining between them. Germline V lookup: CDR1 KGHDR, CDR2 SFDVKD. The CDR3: CATSAQPGEQFF. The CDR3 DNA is TGTGCCACCAGTGCCCAGCCGGGTGAGCAGTTCTTC.

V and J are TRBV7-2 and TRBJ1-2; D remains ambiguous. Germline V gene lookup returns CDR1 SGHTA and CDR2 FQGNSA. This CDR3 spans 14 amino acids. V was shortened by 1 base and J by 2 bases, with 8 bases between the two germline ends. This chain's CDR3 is CASSLGPRNYGYTF. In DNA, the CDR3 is TGTGCCAGCAGCTTAGGTCCCCGAAACTATGGCTACACCTTC.

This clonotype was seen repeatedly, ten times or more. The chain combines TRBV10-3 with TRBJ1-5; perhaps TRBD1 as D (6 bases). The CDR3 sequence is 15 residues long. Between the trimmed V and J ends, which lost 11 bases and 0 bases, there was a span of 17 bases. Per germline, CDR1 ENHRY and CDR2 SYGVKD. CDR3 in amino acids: CAVTTIQGSNQPQHF. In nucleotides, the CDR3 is TGTGCCGTAACAACAATACAGGGTAGCAATCAGCCCCAGCATTTT.